Below, one T cell receptor (beta chain) is given with its context. Its antigen is still unknown. The CDR3 loop spans 14 amino acids. Germline values: CDR1 KGHDR, CDR2 SFDVKD. The ends lost 9 bases at V and 3 bases at J; junction bases unmatched: 8. Sequencing of DNA taken from cultured CD4+ T cells relied on the Oncomine TCR Beta short-read assay. A single record per CDR3 protein comes from TCRdb applying MiXCR to the PCR reads. The sample carries roughly 12,000 distinct CDR3 sequences, 35% to 55% recorded once. Stated treatment: roughly 10-day PBMC culture with coronavirus spike peptide pools or control peptides (ViraFEST assay). The record originates from a study of vaccination and CD4 T cells after COVID-19.

The V and J genes are TRBV24-1 and TRBJ2-3; 7 bases line up with TRBD1. The sample comprised cultured CD4+ T cells from blood. This receptor was taken from a human donor with COVID-19. As DNA, the CDR3 is TGTGCCACCGCCAATAACAGGGGAACAGATACGCAGTATTTT. Residues: CATANNRGTDTQYF.